Listed here are 3 T cell receptor beta chains from one sample, sequenced in a study of T cell repertoires in cytomegalovirus infection. These TCRs are of unknown antigen specificity. From the reads, TCRdb called clonotypes with MiXCR, one entry per CDR3 protein. This sample has under 850,000 distinct CDR3 sequences; around 31% occur once, and the top ten carry about 20%. The source material was cultured PBMCs, sampled from culture after CMV antigen stimulation. Receptor source: a human donor in good health (CMV status not recorded). Some clones in this sample may be carry-over from other donors' samples.

This clonotype was found a few times. The rearrangement joins TRBV12-5 to TRBJ2-3, with 7 bases identical to TRBD2. Unmatched junction bases numbered 4, after V lost 1 base and J lost 0 bases. This CDR3 is 16 amino acids long. Germline V gene lookup returns CDR1 LGHNT and CDR2 FRNRAP. CDR3 amino acids: CASGLGIAGSTDTQYF. CDR3 bases: TGTGCTAGTGGTTTGGGAATAGCGGGTAGCACAGATACGCAGTATTTT.

The table lists this clonotype with a count of one. CDR3 loop: CASSFGRLNNEQFF. CDR3 nucleotide sequence: TGTGCCAGCAGCTTCGGCAGATTGAACAATGAGCAGTTCTTC. V usage is TRBV11-3 and J usage is TRBJ2-1; D remains ambiguous. The CDR3 extends over 14 amino acids. Germline V lookup: CDR1 SGHNT, CDR2 YENEEA. Trimming pared 3 bases from V and 5 bases from J, leaving 11 bases between.

This chain links TRBV7-3 with TRBJ1-4; D is possibly TRBD1 (5 bases). This CDR3 comprises 14 residues. V was cut by 2 bases and J by 8 bases, with 12 bases left in between. Germline V lookup: CDR1 SGHTA, CDR2 FQGTGA. CDR3 residues: CASSLDRQAEKLFF. The CDR3 coding sequence is TGTGCCAGCAGCTTAGACAGACAAGCAGAAAAACTGTTTTTT.